Each of the 4 T cell receptor beta chains below was sequenced from the same sample in a study of cytomegalovirus exposure and HLA in healthy donors. PCR primers comprised 60 Vbeta and 13 Jbeta primers. The table came from immunoSEQ multiplex PCR; TCRdb's copy has only in-frame clones and leaves some out. The table lists 150,000 to 200,000 clones, 80% to 85% of them singletons, with roughly 4.3% in the top ten. Material for sequencing was PBMCs. Receptors were obtained from a man in his fifties in good health and CMV-seropositive.

This sequence joins TRBV19 and TRBJ2-2; 7 bases map to TRBD2. Per the germline V gene, CDR1 is LNHDA and CDR2 is SQIVND (reference sequence). The CDR3 is 15 residues long. V gave up 6 bases and J gave up 2 bases; unmatched junction bases: 6. As DNA, the CDR3 is TGTGCCAGTAGGAGCGGGGCAGCTAACACCGGGGAGCTGTTTTTT. Translation gives CASRSGAANTGELFF.

The chain is built from TRBV7-3 and TRBJ2-3, with D perhaps TRBD2 (5 bases). V was trimmed by 5 bases and J by 5 bases, leaving 8 bases between them. Germline V gene sequence: CDR1 SGHTA, CDR2 FQGTGA. CDR3 length: 12 residues. DNA of the CDR3: TGTGCCAGCAGCGAGGGTCTAGATACGCAGTATTTT. Its translation is CASSEGLDTQYF.

This chain links TRBV28 with TRBJ2-3; tentatively, D is TRBD1 (5 bases). Trimming stripped 5 bases from V and 3 bases from J, with 12 bases between. This CDR3 spans 14 amino acids. The germline gives CDR1 MDHEN, CDR2 SYDVKM. The CDR3 region has the DNA TGTGCCAGCAGTCCGCTGGGGCGGACAGATACGCAGTATTTT. It is translated as CASSPLGRTDTQYF.

This chain uses TRBV30 with TRBJ2-2; D remains ambiguous. The length of the CDR3 is 11 residues. Germline CDR1 reads GTSNPN; CDR2 reads SVGIG (reference sequence). The V gene lost 3 bases and the J gene lost 4 bases, with 3 bases spanning the gap. DNA of the CDR3: TGTGCCTGGAGCGGCACCGGGGAGCTGTTTTTT. It translates to CAWSGTGELFF.